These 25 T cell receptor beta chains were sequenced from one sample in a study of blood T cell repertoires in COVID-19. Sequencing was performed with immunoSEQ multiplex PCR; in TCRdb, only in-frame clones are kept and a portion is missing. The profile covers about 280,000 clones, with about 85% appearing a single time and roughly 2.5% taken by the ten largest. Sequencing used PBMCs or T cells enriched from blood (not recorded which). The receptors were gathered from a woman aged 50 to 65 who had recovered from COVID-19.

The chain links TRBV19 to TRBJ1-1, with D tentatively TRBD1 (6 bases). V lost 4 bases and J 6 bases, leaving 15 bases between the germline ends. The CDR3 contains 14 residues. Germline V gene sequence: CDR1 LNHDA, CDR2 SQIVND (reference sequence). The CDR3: CASSTGVGSAEAFF. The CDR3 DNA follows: TGTGCCAGTAGTACAGGGGTGGGTTCTGCTGAAGCTTTCTTT.

The DNA of the CDR3 is TGTGCCAGTAGTAACAGGGCTCAGCCCCAGCATTTT. Translating gives CASSNRAQPQHF. The V gene is TRBV19, the J gene TRBJ1-5, with D possibly matching TRBD1 (6 bases). This CDR3 is built from 12 residues. Germline-derived CDR1 and CDR2 are LNHDA and SQIVND (reference sequence). The V and J ends lost 4 bases and 6 bases respectively, with 7 bases between them.

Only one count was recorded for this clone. CDR3 residues: CATSRGSGGREKLFF. The DNA for the CDR3 is TGTGCCACCAGCAGGGGATCTGGGGGCAGGGAAAAACTGTTTTTT. The chain employs TRBV15 and TRBJ1-4, with a tentative D call TRBD1 (6 bases). With 3 bases removed from V and 8 bases from J, the gap between germline ends came to 16 bases. Germline V gene data show CDR1 as LNHNV and CDR2 as YYDKDF (reference sequence). This CDR3 contains 15 residues. The variable domain in full, with the rest retrieved from reference TRBV15 and TRBJ1-4, is DAMVIQNPRYQVTQFGKPVTLSCSQTLNHNVMYWYQQKSSQAPKLLFHYYDKDFNNEADTPDNFQSRRPNTSFCFLDIRSPGLGDTAMYLCATSRGSGGREKLFFGSGTQLSVL.

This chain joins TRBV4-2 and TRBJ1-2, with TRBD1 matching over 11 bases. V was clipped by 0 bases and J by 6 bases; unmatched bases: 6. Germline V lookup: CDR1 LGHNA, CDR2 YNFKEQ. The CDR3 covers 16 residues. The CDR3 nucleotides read TGTGCCAGCAGCCAAGATACGGGACAGGGGGGCGATGGCTACACCTTC. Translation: CASSQDTGQGGDGYTF.

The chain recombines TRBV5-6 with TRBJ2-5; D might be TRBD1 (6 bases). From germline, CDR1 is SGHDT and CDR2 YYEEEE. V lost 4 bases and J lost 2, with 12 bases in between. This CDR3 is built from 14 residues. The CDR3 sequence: CASSITGSQETQYF. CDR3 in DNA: TGTGCCAGCAGCATTACAGGGTCGCAAGAGACCCAGTACTTC.

In DNA form, the CDR3 reads TGTGCCAGCAGTTTTGTGGGGGAGGGTGAAGCTTTCTTT. It is translated as CASSFVGEGEAFF. The chain is built from TRBV5-8 and TRBJ1-1; tentative D call: TRBD1 (5 bases). This CDR3 comprises 13 residues. Trimming removed 5 bases at V and 7 bases at J, with 15 bases between. The germline gives CDR1 SGHTS, CDR2 YDEGEE.

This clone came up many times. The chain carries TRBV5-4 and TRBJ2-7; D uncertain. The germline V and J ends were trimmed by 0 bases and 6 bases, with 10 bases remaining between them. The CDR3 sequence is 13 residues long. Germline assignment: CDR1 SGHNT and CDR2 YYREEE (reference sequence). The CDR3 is CASSLERLPEQYF. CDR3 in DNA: TGTGCCAGCAGCTTGGAGAGGTTACCCGAGCAGTACTTC.

Written as DNA, the CDR3 is TGTGCCTGGATCGGACAGTTACATATCTCTAGGGGGGCTTTCTTT. It yields the protein CAWIGQLHISRGAFF. J is TRBJ1-1 and V is TRBV30, with a tentative D call TRBD1 (6 bases). V lost 4 bases, J lost 11 bases, and 26 bases lay in between. Germline V gene lookup returns CDR1 GTSNPN and CDR2 SVGIG (reference sequence). The CDR3 has 15 residues.

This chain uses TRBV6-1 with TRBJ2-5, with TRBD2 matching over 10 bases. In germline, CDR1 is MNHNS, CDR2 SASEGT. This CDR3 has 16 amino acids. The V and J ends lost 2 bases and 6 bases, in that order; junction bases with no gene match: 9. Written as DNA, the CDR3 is TGTGCCAGCAGTGAACGAGGTAGCGGGGGGTTAAAGACCCAGTACTTC. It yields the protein CASSERGSGGLKTQYF.

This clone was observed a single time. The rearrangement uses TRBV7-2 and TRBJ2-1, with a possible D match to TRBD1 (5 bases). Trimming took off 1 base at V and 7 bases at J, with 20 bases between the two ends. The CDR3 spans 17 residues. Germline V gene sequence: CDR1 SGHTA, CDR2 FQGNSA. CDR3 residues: CASSLEGSPGWANEQFF. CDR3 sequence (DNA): TGTGCCAGCAGCTTAGAGGGGTCTCCCGGATGGGCAAATGAGCAGTTCTTC.

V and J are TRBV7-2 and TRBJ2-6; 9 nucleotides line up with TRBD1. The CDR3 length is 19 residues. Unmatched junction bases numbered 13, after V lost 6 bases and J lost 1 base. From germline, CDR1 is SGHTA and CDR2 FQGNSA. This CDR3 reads CASRPQQGAGLSGANVLTF. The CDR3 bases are TGTGCCAGCAGACCCCAACAGGGGGCGGGTTTGTCTGGGGCCAACGTCCTGACTTTC.

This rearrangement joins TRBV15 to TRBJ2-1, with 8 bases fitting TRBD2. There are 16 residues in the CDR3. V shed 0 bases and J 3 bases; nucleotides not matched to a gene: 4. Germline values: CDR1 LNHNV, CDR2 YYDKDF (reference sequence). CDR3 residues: CATSRDPGLGYNEQFF. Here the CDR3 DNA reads TGTGCCACCAGCAGAGACCCGGGACTAGGCTACAATGAGCAGTTCTTC. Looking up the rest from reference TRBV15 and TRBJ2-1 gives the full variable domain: DAMVIQNPRYQVTQFGKPVTLSCSQTLNHNVMYWYQQKSSQAPKLLFHYYDKDFNNEADTPDNFQSRRPNTSFCFLDIRSPGLGDTAMYLCATSRDPGLGYNEQFFGPGTRLTVL.

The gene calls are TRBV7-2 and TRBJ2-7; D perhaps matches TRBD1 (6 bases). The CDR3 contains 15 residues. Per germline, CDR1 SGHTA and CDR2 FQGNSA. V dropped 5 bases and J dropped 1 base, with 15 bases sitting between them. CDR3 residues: CASSPRADSSYEQYF. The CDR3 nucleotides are TGTGCCAGCAGCCCTAGGGCGGACAGTTCCTACGAGCAGTACTTC.

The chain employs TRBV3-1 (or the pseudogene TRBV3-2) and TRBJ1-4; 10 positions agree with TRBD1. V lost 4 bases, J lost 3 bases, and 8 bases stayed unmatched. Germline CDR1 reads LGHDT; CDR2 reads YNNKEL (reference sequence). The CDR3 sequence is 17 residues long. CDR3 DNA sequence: TGTGCCAGCAGCCCGCGGGGACAGGGGAGGTCTAATGAAAAACTGTTTTTT. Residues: CASSPRGQGRSNEKLFF.

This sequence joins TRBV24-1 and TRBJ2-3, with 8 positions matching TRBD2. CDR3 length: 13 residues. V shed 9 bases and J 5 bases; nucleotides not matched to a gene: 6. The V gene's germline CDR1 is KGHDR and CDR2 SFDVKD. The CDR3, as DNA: TGTGCCACCTCCAGCGGGAGTAAAGATACGCAGTATTTT. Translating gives CATSSGSKDTQYF.

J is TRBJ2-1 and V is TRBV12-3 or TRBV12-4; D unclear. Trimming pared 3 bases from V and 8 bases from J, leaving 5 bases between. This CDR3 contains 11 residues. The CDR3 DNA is TGTGCCAGCAGTTTGGGCGATGAGCAGTTCTTC. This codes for CASSLGDEQFF.

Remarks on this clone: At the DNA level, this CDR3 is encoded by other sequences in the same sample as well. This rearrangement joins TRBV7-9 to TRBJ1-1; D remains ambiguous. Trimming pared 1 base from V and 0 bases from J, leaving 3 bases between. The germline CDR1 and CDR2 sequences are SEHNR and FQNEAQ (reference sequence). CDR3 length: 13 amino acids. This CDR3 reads CASSLDMNTEAFF. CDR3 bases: TGTGCCAGCAGCTTAGACATGAACACTGAAGCTTTCTTT.

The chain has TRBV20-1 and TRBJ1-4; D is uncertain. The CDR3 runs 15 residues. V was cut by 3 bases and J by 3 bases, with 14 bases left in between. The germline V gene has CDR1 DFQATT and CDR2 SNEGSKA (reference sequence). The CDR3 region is CSASRGRRSNEKLFF. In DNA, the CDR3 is TGCAGTGCTAGTAGAGGGCGCAGATCTAATGAAAAACTGTTTTTT.

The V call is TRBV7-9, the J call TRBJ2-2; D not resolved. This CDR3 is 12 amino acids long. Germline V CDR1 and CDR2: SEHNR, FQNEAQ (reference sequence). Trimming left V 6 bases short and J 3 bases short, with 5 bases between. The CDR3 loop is CASSRDTGELFF. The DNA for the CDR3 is TGTGCCAGCAGTCGGGACACCGGGGAGCTGTTTTTT.

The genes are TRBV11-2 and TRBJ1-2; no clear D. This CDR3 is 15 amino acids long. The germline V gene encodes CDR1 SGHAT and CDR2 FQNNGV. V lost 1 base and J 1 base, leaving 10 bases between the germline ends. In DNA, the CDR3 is TGTGCCAGCAGCTTAGCCCCGGGAGGTAACTATGGCTACACCTTC. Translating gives CASSLAPGGNYGYTF. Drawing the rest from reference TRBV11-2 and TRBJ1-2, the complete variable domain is EAGVAQSPRYKIIEKRQSVAFWCNPISGHATLYWYQQILGQGPKLLIQFQNNGVVDDSQLPKDRFSAERLKGVDSTLKIQPAKLEDSAVYLCASSLAPGGNYGYTFGSGTRLTVV.

The DNA for the CDR3 is TGTGCCACCAGGGGACTAGCGGGGGGATACAATGAGCAGTTCTTC. Translated, it gives CATRGLAGGYNEQFF. The gene calls are TRBV15 and TRBJ2-1; 15 bases fit TRBD2. CDR3 length: 15 amino acids. V shed 6 bases, J shed 4 bases, and the junction held 1 base outside the gene matches. The germline gives CDR1 LNHNV, CDR2 YYDKDF (reference sequence).

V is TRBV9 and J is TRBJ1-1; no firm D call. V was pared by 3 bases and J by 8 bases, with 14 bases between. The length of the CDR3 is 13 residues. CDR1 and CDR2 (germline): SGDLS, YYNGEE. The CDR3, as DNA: TGTGCCAGCAGCGGCCACTCCGAGGGAGAAGCTTTCTTT. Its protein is CASSGHSEGEAFF.

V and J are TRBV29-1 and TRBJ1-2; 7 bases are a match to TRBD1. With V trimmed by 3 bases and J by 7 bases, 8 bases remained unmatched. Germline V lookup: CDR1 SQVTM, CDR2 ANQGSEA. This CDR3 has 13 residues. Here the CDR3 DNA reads TGCAGCGTTGATCTACCAGGGGGTCTTGGCTACACCTTC. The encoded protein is CSVDLPGGLGYTF.

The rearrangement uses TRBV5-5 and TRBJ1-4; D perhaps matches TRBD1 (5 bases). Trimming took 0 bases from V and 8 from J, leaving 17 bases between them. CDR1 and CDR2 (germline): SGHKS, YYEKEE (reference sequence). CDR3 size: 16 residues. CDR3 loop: CASSLVGGSLKEKLFF. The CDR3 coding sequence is TGTGCCAGCAGCTTGGTGGGGGGAAGTTTAAAGGAAAAACTGTTTTTT.

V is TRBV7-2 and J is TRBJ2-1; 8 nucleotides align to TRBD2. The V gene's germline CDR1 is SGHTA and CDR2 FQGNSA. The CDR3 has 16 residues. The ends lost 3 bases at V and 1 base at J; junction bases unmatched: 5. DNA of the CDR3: TGTGCCAGCAGCTTTGGCGGGGGGTGGTCCTACAATGAGCAGTTCTTC. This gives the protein CASSFGGGWSYNEQFF.